These 29 T cell receptor beta chains came from one sample sequenced in a study of blood T cells in healthy people across ages. A second PCR of about 6 to 12 cycles used a sample-barcoded 5' primer and a J-beta primer mix. MiXCR, applied by TCRdb to the 5' RACE reads, yields one record per CDR3 protein. This table holds around 1,700,000 distinct CDR3 sequences, over 25% found once. The specimen was blood. These receptors were obtained from a woman in her twenties or thirties in good health.

The gene calls are TRBV6-5 and TRBJ1-5; D may be TRBD1 (5 bases). Germline V gene sequence: CDR1 MNHEY, CDR2 SVGAGI. Trimming stripped 3 bases from V and 6 bases from J, with 12 bases between. The CDR3 spans 14 residues. The CDR3 DNA is TGTGCCAGCAGTTATGCAGGGACGGGTCAGCCCCAGCATTTT. It codes for CASSYAGTGQPQHF.

This clonotype came up many times. The chain links TRBV7-9 to TRBJ1-2; D call uncertain. Germline V CDR1 and CDR2: SEHNR, FQNEAQ (reference sequence). The V end lost 0 bases, the J end lost 8 bases, and 19 bases lay between the germline ends. The CDR3 spans 16 residues. CDR3 DNA: TGTGCCAGCAGCTTAGCGGTGGAGGACGGAATGAGGGGCTACACCTTC. Its protein product is CASSLAVEDGMRGYTF.

A few counts support this clonotype. An end of the junction does not agree with germline; a read error may underlie this. The chain is built from TRBV13 and TRBJ2-1; D may be TRBD1 (5 bases). CDR1 and CDR2 (germline): PRHDT, FYEKMQ (reference sequence). This CDR3 contains 16 residues. The CDR3 sequence is CASSVGHSGVYNEQFF. CDR3 in DNA: TGTGCCAGCAGCGTAGGACACTCTGGCGTCTACAATGAGCAGTTCTTC.

V and J are TRBV6-2 or TRBV6-3 and TRBJ1-6; tentative D call: TRBD1 (5 bases). CDR3 length: 14 residues. Germline loops: CDR1 MNHEY, CDR2 SVGEGT. V was shortened by 0 bases and J by 13 bases, with 13 bases between the two germline ends. The CDR3 coding sequence is TGTGCCAGCAGTTACTCAAAGGACAAATTTCCCCTCCACTTT. Protein sequence: CASSYSKDKFPLHF.

V usage is TRBV7-3 and J usage is TRBJ2-3, with TRBD2 matching 15 bases. V trimming: 5 bases; J trimming: 6 bases; junction bases outside the gene matches: 9. The CDR3 contains 17 residues. Per germline, CDR1 SGHTA and CDR2 FQGTGA. As DNA, the CDR3 is TGTGCCAGCAGCGGCCGGACTAGCGGGGGGGAACTCGATACGCAGTATTTT. Translated: CASSGRTSGGELDTQYF.

The chain uses TRBV7-9 and TRBJ2-5, with TRBD2 identical over 12 bases. This CDR3 contains 15 residues. Germline CDR1 SEHNR, CDR2 FQNEAQ (reference sequence). Unmatched junction bases numbered 10, after V lost 9 bases and J lost 5 bases. CDR3 in amino acids: CASSSILAGGETQYF. CDR3 bases: TGTGCCAGTAGTTCTATCCTAGCGGGGGGGGAGACCCAGTACTTC.

As regards this clonotype: A junction boundary mismatches the germline segment, possibly from a read error. The J gene is TRBJ1-2, the V gene TRBV6-5; D may be TRBD1 (5 bases). Germline CDR1 reads MNHEY; CDR2 reads SVGAGI. The CDR3 runs 13 residues. In DNA, the CDR3 is TGTGCCAGCAGATTGACAGTTAACTATGGCTACGCCTTC. Translating gives CASRLTVNYGYAF.

The chain couples TRBV7-8 to TRBJ2-3; the match to TRBD2 covers 7 bases. With 4 bases clipped from V and 5 bases from J, the junction kept 6 bases outside the gene matches. CDR3 length: 14 amino acids. Germline V lookup: CDR1 SGHVS, CDR2 FQNEAQ. DNA for the CDR3: TGTGCCAGCAGCTCCCCTAGCGGAAAAGATACGCAGTATTTT. It yields the protein CASSSPSGKDTQYF.

In the case of this clonotype: Given a much more abundant clone one base away, this may be a read error. The genes are TRBV12-3 or TRBV12-4 and TRBJ1-2; 7 bases match TRBD1. There are 13 residues in the CDR3. J gave up 8 bases and V 6 bases, and 9 bases lay outside the gene matches. CDR3 DNA: TGTGCCAGCAGCCTACAGGGGCCGCTGGGCTACACCTTC. This translates into CASSLQGPLGYTF.

Regarding this clonotype: The junction departs from the called germline gene at one end, perhaps through a read error. The V gene is TRBV11-2, the J gene TRBJ1-4, with 9 bases aligning to TRBD1. CDR1 is SGHAT, CDR2 FQNNGV, per germline. This CDR3 has 15 residues. As DNA, the CDR3 is TGTACCAGCAGCTGGGACAGGGAGGGTAATGAAAAACTGTTTTTT. The encoded protein is CTSSWDREGNEKLFF. Variable domain in full (rest from reference TRBV11-2 and TRBJ1-4): EAGVAQSPRYKIIEKRQSVAFWCNPISGHATLYWYQQILGQGPKLLIQFQNNGVVDDSQLPKDRFSAERLKGVDSTLKIQPAKLEDSAVYLCTSSWDREGNEKLFFGSGTQLSVL.

About this clonotype itself: At one of its ends the junction is not consistent with the germline gene, which may arise from a read error. V gene TRBV28 combines with J gene TRBJ1-2, with D possibly TRBD1 on 5 matching bases. Germline V gene sequence: CDR1 MDHEN, CDR2 SYDVKM. The CDR3 loop spans 15 amino acids. CDR3 amino acids: CTSSSSGSRLGGYTF. CDR3 DNA sequence: TGTACCAGCAGTAGCTCAGGGTCGCGCCTCGGCGGCTACACCTTC.

As for this clonotype: A read error is possible here, since a much larger clone lies one base away. This chain joins TRBV12-3 or TRBV12-4 and TRBJ2-1; tentatively, D is TRBD1 (6 bases). V lost 4 bases and J lost 8, with 12 bases in between. The CDR3 spans 13 residues. This chain's CDR3 is CASSSGVRDEQFF. The CDR3 coding sequence is TGTGCCAGCAGTTCAGGGGTGAGGGATGAGCAGTTCTTC.

The chain combines TRBV7-9 with TRBJ1-1; D ambiguous. Germline CDR1 is SEHNR and CDR2 is FQNEAQ (reference sequence). Trimming stripped 7 bases from V and 6 bases from J, with 15 bases between. There are 13 residues in the CDR3. The CDR3 loop reads CASNPGWLPEAFF. In DNA, the CDR3 is TGTGCCAGCAACCCTGGATGGCTTCCTGAAGCTTTCTTT.

V and J are TRBV7-3 and TRBJ2-1, with 7 bases matching TRBD1. V lost 5 bases, J lost 0 bases, and 7 bases stayed unmatched. CDR1 and CDR2 from the germline V gene are SGHTA and FQGTGA. The CDR3 length is 16 residues. As DNA, the CDR3 is TGTGCCAGCAGCCCTCGACAGGGCCTCTCCTACAATGAGCAGTTCTTC. The encoded protein is CASSPRQGLSYNEQFF.

At least ten counts were recorded for this clonotype. The V and J genes are TRBV6-5 and TRBJ2-7; D tentatively fits TRBD1 or TRBD2 (6 bases each). The CDR3 runs to 15 residues. CDR1 and CDR2 from the germline V gene are MNHEY and SVGAGI. V lost 4 bases to trimming and J lost 7 bases, with 20 bases between them. DNA for the CDR3: TGTGCCAGCAGTTCCCCGAAACGGGGGCCGGGGGAGCAGTACTTC. Encoded protein: CASSSPKRGPGEQYF.

This clonotype occurred a few times. The chain uses TRBV20-1 and TRBJ2-4; 10 positions match TRBD2. Germline loops: CDR1 DFQATT, CDR2 SNEGSKA (reference sequence). CDR3 length: 13 amino acids. With 6 bases clipped from V and 4 bases from J, the junction kept 3 bases outside the gene matches. The CDR3 DNA follows: TGCAGTGCCCGGACTAGCGGAAAAAACATTCAGTACTTC. Its protein is CSARTSGKNIQYF.

The chain links TRBV15 to TRBJ2-3, with D unclear. CDR1 is LNHNV, CDR2 YYDKDF, per germline (reference sequence). The CDR3 contains 13 residues. With 6 bases removed from V and 2 bases from J, the gap between germline ends came to 9 bases. CDR3 loop: CATRGSATDTQYF. The CDR3 region has the DNA TGTGCCACCAGGGGGTCAGCCACAGATACGCAGTATTTT.

The V call is TRBV7-2, the J call TRBJ1-2; D is uncertain. Trimming took 8 bases from V and 4 from J, leaving 20 bases between them. From germline, CDR1 is SGHTA and CDR2 FQGNSA. The CDR3 loop spans 15 amino acids. DNA of the CDR3: TGTGCCAGCGGCCAAAACCCCCGGAACAGCTATGGCTACACCTTC. This sequence encodes CASGQNPRNSYGYTF.

As regards this clonotype: A read error may explain this, as a much larger clone is one base away. The conserved phenylalanine or tryptophan is not found at the CDR3 terminus, so this likely reflects a read error. The CDR3 loop is CASRPGGYEQYC. The CDR3 region has the DNA TGTGCCAGCAGGCCAGGGGGCTACGAGCAGTACTGC. The chain recombines TRBV6-6 with TRBJ2-7; 7 bases match TRBD1. The germline V gene encodes CDR1 MNHNY and CDR2 SVGAGI (reference sequence). The CDR3 loop spans 12 amino acids. With 6 bases clipped from V and 3 bases from J, the junction kept 2 bases outside the gene matches.

This clonotype occurred many times. This rearrangement joins TRBV9 to TRBJ2-7; no clear D. V gave up 0 bases and J gave up 1 base, with 11 bases separating them. Germline values: CDR1 SGDLS, CDR2 YYNGEE. This CDR3 has 15 amino acids. The CDR3 loop is CASSVAPTSSYEQYF. The DNA of the CDR3 is TGTGCCAGCAGCGTAGCTCCGACCTCATCCTACGAGCAGTACTTC.

Only a few counts were recorded for this clonotype. The genes are TRBV5-5 and TRBJ2-7; TRBD2 agrees at 9 bases. The V and J ends lost 4 bases and 2 bases, in that order; junction bases with no gene match: 13. CDR1 is SGHKS, CDR2 YYEKEE, per germline (reference sequence). The CDR3 has 17 residues. CDR3 sequence: CASSRREDSGSAYEQYF. The CDR3 DNA sequence: TGTGCCAGCAGCCGGCGGGAGGATAGCGGGAGTGCCTACGAGCAGTACTTC.

The rearrangement uses TRBV11-2 and TRBJ2-1; TRBD2 matches 9 bases. CDR1 SGHAT and CDR2 FQNNGV come from the germline V gene. The length of the CDR3 is 15 residues. The junction had 6 bases not matched to a gene; V was cut back by 5 bases and J by 4 bases. The DNA of the CDR3 is TGTGCCAGCAGCCTCCAGCGGGAGGCTTACAATGAGCAGTTCTTC. Protein: CASSLQREAYNEQFF.

This clonotype was counted between two and nine times. The chain combines TRBV20-1 with TRBJ2-7; 10 bases are shared with TRBD2. The length of the CDR3 is 15 residues. V lost 3 bases, J lost 2 bases, and 7 bases stayed unmatched. CDR1 is DFQATT and CDR2 is SNEGSKA in the germline V gene (reference sequence). The CDR3, as DNA: TGCAGTGCTAGTTCCCAGCGGGGGGGAACCTACGAGCAGTACTTC. Translating gives CSASSQRGGTYEQYF.

The chain links TRBV12-3 or TRBV12-4 to TRBJ1-4; tentatively, D is TRBD1 (6 bases). This CDR3 is built from 14 residues. V was shortened by 6 bases and J by 2 bases, with 10 bases between the two germline ends. The CDR3 DNA is TGTGCCAGCAGATACAGGGCTACTAATGAAAAACTGTTTTTT. It translates to CASRYRATNEKLFF.

This clonotype was counted only a few times. The rearrangement links TRBV19 to TRBJ2-7, with 9 bases lining up with TRBD1. The CDR3 loop spans 14 amino acids. J gave up 2 bases and V 6 bases, and 5 bases lay outside the gene matches. CDR1 is LNHDA, CDR2 SQIVND, per germline (reference sequence). Written as DNA, the CDR3 is TGTGCCAGTAGAGCCGGGACAGGGACCTACGAGCAGTACTTC. It is translated as CASRAGTGTYEQYF.

The rearrangement uses TRBV11-2 and TRBJ1-2; 12 positions match TRBD1. Looked up from germline, CDR1 is SGHAT and CDR2 is FQNNGV. This CDR3 has 17 residues. J lost 4 bases, V lost 0 bases, and 6 bases had no gene match. DNA for the CDR3: TGTGCCAGCAGCTTAGACCCCGGGACAGGGGGCCTCTATGGCTACACCTTC. This encodes CASSLDPGTGGLYGYTF.

The CDR3 nucleotides are TGTGCCAGCAGTGCAGGACCGGACGGTCAGCCCCAGCATTTT. This sequence encodes CASSAGPDGQPQHF. The chain uses TRBV6-1 and TRBJ1-5; D gene ambiguous. Looked up from germline, CDR1 is MNHNS and CDR2 is SASEGT. The CDR3 sequence is 14 residues long. The V and J ends lost 4 bases and 6 bases respectively, with 13 bases between them.

Notes on this clonotype: This may arise from a read error, as a much more abundant clone is one base away. The gene calls are TRBV3-1 and TRBJ2-7; 8 bases are a match to TRBD2. The closer fit of TRBJ2-5 to the DNA end suggests the J call may be wrong. Germline lookup yields CDR1 LGHDT and CDR2 YNNKEL (reference sequence). The CDR3 length is 15 residues. The CDR3: CASSQDGGAQGTQYF. In nucleotides, the CDR3 is TGTGCCAGCAGCCAAGACGGGGGGGCTCAAGGGACCCAGTACTTC.

The chain couples TRBV9 to TRBJ1-2; 8 bases map to TRBD1. Trimming cost V 3 bases and J 4 bases; bases outside gene matches: 5. Germline-derived CDR1 and CDR2 are SGDLS and YYNGEE. The CDR3 covers 14 residues. CDR3 in amino acids: CASSEDRGLYGYTF. The DNA for the CDR3 is TGTGCCAGCAGCGAAGACAGGGGCCTCTATGGCTACACCTTC.